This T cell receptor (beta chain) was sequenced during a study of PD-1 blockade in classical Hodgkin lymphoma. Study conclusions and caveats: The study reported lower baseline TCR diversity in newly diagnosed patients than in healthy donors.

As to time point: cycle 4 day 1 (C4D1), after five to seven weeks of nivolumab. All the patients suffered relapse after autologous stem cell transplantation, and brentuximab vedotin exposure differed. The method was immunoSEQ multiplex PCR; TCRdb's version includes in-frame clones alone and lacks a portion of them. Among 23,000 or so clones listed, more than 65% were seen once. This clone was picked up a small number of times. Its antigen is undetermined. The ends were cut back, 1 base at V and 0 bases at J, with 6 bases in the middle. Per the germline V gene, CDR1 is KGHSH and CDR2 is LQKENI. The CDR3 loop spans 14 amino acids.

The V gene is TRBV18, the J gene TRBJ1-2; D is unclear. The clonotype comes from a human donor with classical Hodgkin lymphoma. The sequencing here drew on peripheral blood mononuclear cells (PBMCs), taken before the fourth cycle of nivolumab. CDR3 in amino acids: CASSPRVSNYGYTF. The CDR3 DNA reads TGTGCCAGCTCACCACGGGTATCTAACTATGGCTACACCTTC.